The 26 T cell receptor beta chains listed next were all sequenced from one sample in a study of Ad26.COV2.S vaccination and SARS-CoV-2 variants. Here immunoSEQ multiplex PCR was the method, and the copy in TCRdb shows in-frame clones only, minus some. The data show more than 300,000 clones, roughly 90% seen once. Treatment denoted: over 15 received Ad26.COV2.S at low or high dose, single or two shots; 5 received placebo; per-sample allocation not given. Following the first vaccine or placebo injection, samples were taken on day 63. The sample was peripheral blood, taken in a trial of Ad26.COV2.S vaccine versus placebo. The origin of the receptors is a person aged 18-65 years who received the Ad26.COV2.S COVID-19 vaccine or a placebo.

The rearrangement uses TRBV6-5 and TRBJ1-2, with TRBD1 identical over 7 bases. V trimming: 5 bases; J trimming: 0 bases; junction bases outside the gene matches: 3. Germline V gene data show CDR1 as MNHEY and CDR2 as SVGAGI. There are 14 residues in the CDR3. In DNA, the CDR3 is TGTGCCAGCAGTCGGGACAGAGCTAACTATGGCTACACCTTC. Amino acid sequence: CASSRDRANYGYTF.

V and J are TRBV4-3 and TRBJ2-1; D gene uncertain. The CDR3 has 17 residues. Trimming left V 0 bases short and J 2 bases short, with 14 bases between. CDR1 and CDR2 (germline): LGHNA, YSLEER. The CDR3 nucleotides are TGCGCCAGCAGCCAAGAACTTCGGAACCTTACCTACAATGAGCAGTTCTTC. It specifies CASSQELRNLTYNEQFF.

This clone was recorded only once. The chain uses TRBV21-1 and TRBJ2-2; the D call TRBD1 from the table was never checked on the DNA. TRBV21-1 is deemed a pseudogene. The CDR3 consists of 14 residues. The CDR3 bases are TGTGCCACCACAAAGGACAGGGGACCCGGGGAGCTGTTTTTT. It is translated as CATTKDRGPGELFF.

This chain links TRBV5-4 with TRBJ2-7; D call uncertain. Germline-derived CDR1 and CDR2 are SGHNT and YYREEE (reference sequence). Trimming left V 0 bases short and J 5 bases short, with 12 bases between. This CDR3 has 14 amino acids. The CDR3 nucleotides are TGTGCCAGCAGCTTGGGGGTTGACACCAACGAGCAGTACTTC. This translates into CASSLGVDTNEQYF.

The chain joins TRBV5-1 to TRBJ2-1; 11 bases are a match to TRBD2. The CDR3 length is 16 residues. V shed 2 bases and J 4 bases; nucleotides not matched to a gene: 5. CDR1 SGHRS and CDR2 YFSETQ come from the germline V gene. Here the CDR3 DNA reads TGCGCCAGCAGCTTCGAAGGGACTAGCGGATACAATGAGCAGTTCTTC. Translation gives CASSFEGTSGYNEQFF. The entire variable domain, with the rest obtained from reference TRBV5-1 and TRBJ2-1, is as follows: KAGVTQTPRYLIKTRGQQVTLSCSPISGHRSVSWYQQTPGQGLQFLFEYFSETQRNKGNFPGRFSGRQFSNSRSEMNVSTLELGDSALYLCASSFEGTSGYNEQFFGPGTRLTVL.

This chain uses TRBV30 with TRBJ1-1; possible D gene TRBD1, 5 bases. Germline-derived CDR1 and CDR2 are GTSNPN and SVGIG (reference sequence). This CDR3 contains 13 residues. V lost 3 bases to trimming and J lost 0 bases, with 8 bases between them. The CDR3 DNA reads TGTGCCTGGAGGAGGGGTATGAACACTGAAGCTTTCTTT. This gives the protein CAWRRGMNTEAFF.

The rearrangement joins TRBV4-3 to TRBJ2-3; D is uncertain. The CDR3 is 13 amino acids. The germline V gene has CDR1 LGHNA and CDR2 YSLEER. Trimming stripped 4 bases from V and 6 bases from J, with 11 bases between. CDR3 sequence reads: CASSLRTPDTQYF. CDR3 DNA: TGCGCCAGCAGCCTCCGGACCCCGGATACGCAGTATTTT.

The chain uses TRBV3-1 (or the pseudogene TRBV3-2) and TRBJ2-5, with D perhaps being TRBD1 or TRBD2 (5 bases each). Trimming took 0 bases from V and 1 from J, leaving 12 bases between them. The germline V gene encodes CDR1 LGHDT and CDR2 YNNKEL (reference sequence). CDR3 length equals 16 residues. Here the CDR3 reads CASSQEEGDSQETQYF. The CDR3, as DNA: TGTGCCAGCAGCCAAGAAGAGGGAGACAGCCAAGAGACCCAGTACTTC.

V is TRBV18 and J is TRBJ2-7; 7 bases map to TRBD2. Per the germline V gene, CDR1 is KGHSH and CDR2 is LQKENI. The CDR3 runs to 15 residues. The V segment lost 0 bases and the J segment 5 bases; nucleotides outside the gene matches: 7. CDR3 in DNA: TGTGCCAGCTCACCACCGGGCGGGAGTATCAACGAGCAGTACTTC. Its protein product is CASSPPGGSINEQYF.

V and J are TRBV7-9 and TRBJ2-3; the D call may be TRBD1 or TRBD2 (5 bases each). The V gene's germline CDR1 is SEHNR and CDR2 FQNEAQ (reference sequence). The CDR3 has 15 residues. Trimming shortened V by 3 bases and J by 4 bases, and 14 bases separated the two germline ends. CDR3: CASSFRGMRADTQYF. CDR3 DNA: TGTGCCAGCAGCTTTAGGGGCATGAGGGCAGATACGCAGTATTTT.

This chain uses TRBV7-6 with TRBJ2-1; D may be TRBD1 (7 bases). Trimming took off 6 bases at V and 1 base at J, with 16 bases between the two ends. CDR1 SGHVS and CDR2 FNYEAQ come from the germline V gene. The CDR3 length is 16 residues. CDR3 region: CASRSGQAGSYNEQFF. CDR3 in DNA: TGTGCCAGCAGGTCTGGACAGGCGGGATCCTACAATGAGCAGTTCTTC.

This chain links TRBV27 with TRBJ2-1; weak D call: TRBD1 (6 bases). The CDR3 runs to 15 residues. CDR1 and CDR2 (germline): MNHEY, SMNVEV (reference sequence). Trimming stripped 4 bases from V and 0 bases from J, with 10 bases between. CDR3 residues: CASSSDRSSYNEQFF. CDR3 in DNA: TGTGCCAGCAGTTCGGACAGAAGCTCCTACAATGAGCAGTTCTTC.

The genes are TRBV5-4 and TRBJ2-1, with TRBD2 matching 11 bases. The CDR3 sequence is 15 residues long. Germline values: CDR1 SGHNT, CDR2 YYREEE (reference sequence). Losses at the gene ends were 2 bases for V and 6 bases for J; bases not matched to a gene: 4. The CDR3 spells CASSFSLAGGNEQFF. The CDR3 DNA reads TGTGCCAGCAGCTTTTCCCTAGCGGGAGGCAATGAGCAGTTCTTC.

The chain uses TRBV19 and TRBJ1-6, with 8 nucleotides matching TRBD1. V shed 2 bases, J shed 7 bases, and the junction held 7 bases outside the gene matches. Germline CDR1 LNHDA, CDR2 SQIVND (reference sequence). The CDR3 runs to 16 residues. The CDR3 DNA is TGTGCCAGTAGTATAATGACAGGGGAATACAATTCACCCCTCCACTTT. This sequence encodes CASSIMTGEYNSPLHF.

This clone appeared once. This sequence joins TRBV10-3 and TRBJ2-6; the D gene is possibly TRBD1 (5 bases). Germline V gives CDR1 ENHRY, CDR2 SYGVKD. The V end was cut by 6 bases, the J end by 2 bases, with 8 bases between. The CDR3 has 14 amino acids. As DNA, the CDR3 is TGTGCCATCAGCAGGGCACCTGGGGCCAACGTCCTGACTTTC. As protein: CAISRAPGANVLTF.

The V and J genes are TRBV28 and TRBJ1-5, with D uncertain. V was shortened by 1 base and J by 4 bases, with 5 bases between the two germline ends. This CDR3 is built from 13 residues. Germline lookup yields CDR1 MDHEN and CDR2 SYDVKM. The CDR3 is CASSLSLNQPQHF. The CDR3 DNA follows: TGTGCCAGCAGTTTATCCTTGAATCAGCCCCAGCATTTT.

The chain combines TRBV28 with TRBJ2-7; D ambiguous. The germline V and J ends were trimmed by 5 bases and 3 bases, with 14 bases remaining between them. In germline, CDR1 is MDHEN, CDR2 SYDVKM. The CDR3 consists of 14 residues. The CDR3 DNA sequence: TGTGCCAGCAGTCCCGCCGGGCGTAACTACGAGCAGTACTTC. It codes for CASSPAGRNYEQYF.

V gene TRBV7-9 combines with J gene TRBJ1-5, with 7 bases matching TRBD1. Germline V lookup: CDR1 SEHNR, CDR2 FQNEAQ (reference sequence). The CDR3 extends over 14 amino acids. With V trimmed by 5 bases and J by 1 base, 2 bases remained unmatched. The CDR3 loop reads CASSDRESNQPQHF. The CDR3 nucleotides are TGTGCCAGCAGCGACAGGGAAAGCAATCAGCCCCAGCATTTT.

The chain recombines TRBV7-9 with TRBJ1-1, with 7 bases aligning to TRBD1. V lost 3 bases and J lost 0; bases outside the gene matches: 7. The CDR3 is 16 residues long. Germline V gene lookup returns CDR1 SEHNR and CDR2 FQNEAQ (reference sequence). The CDR3 is CASSLARGPMNTEAFF. CDR3 sequence (DNA): TGTGCCAGCAGCTTGGCTAGGGGGCCGATGAACACTGAAGCTTTCTTT.

CDR3 in amino acids: CASSLESHQETQYF. Here the CDR3 DNA reads TGTGCCAGCAGTTTGGAGAGCCACCAAGAGACCCAGTACTTC. The chain employs TRBV28 and TRBJ2-5; the D is unclear. Looked up from germline, CDR1 is MDHEN and CDR2 is SYDVKM. The CDR3 extends over 14 amino acids. Trimming shortened V by 3 bases and J by 0 bases, and 8 bases separated the two germline ends.

The chain is built from TRBV12-3 or TRBV12-4 and TRBJ1-1; D is unresolved. V lost 1 base and J lost 5, with 5 bases in between. This CDR3 comprises 12 residues. The CDR3 sequence: CASSLGVTEAFF. CDR3 sequence (DNA): TGTGCCAGCAGTTTAGGGGTTACTGAAGCTTTCTTT.

This clone occurred once. The chain recombines TRBV3-1 (or the pseudogene TRBV3-2) with TRBJ2-7; D is perhaps TRBD2 (5 bases). The germline V gene has CDR1 LGHDT and CDR2 YNNKEL (reference sequence). The V end lost 3 bases, the J end lost 5 bases, and 5 bases lay between the germline ends. The CDR3 totals 11 residues. The CDR3: CASSQRDEQYF. CDR3 DNA: TGTGCCAGCAGCCAGCGGGACGAGCAGTACTTC.

This chain uses TRBV9 with TRBJ1-6, with TRBD1 identical over 7 bases. The V gene end was trimmed by 3 bases and the J gene end by 9 bases; junction bases not matched to a gene: 6. Germline V gene sequence: CDR1 SGDLS, CDR2 YYNGEE. This CDR3 spans 14 amino acids. CDR3 region: CASSARQGGSPLHF. The CDR3 DNA sequence: TGTGCCAGCAGCGCCCGACAGGGTGGTTCACCCCTCCACTTT. Together with reference TRBV9 and TRBJ1-6, the CDR3 gives the full variable domain: DSGVTQTPKHLITATGQRVTLRCSPRSGDLSVYWYQQSLDQGLQFLIQYYNGEERAKGNILERFSAQQFPDLHSELNLSSLELGDSALYFCASSARQGGSPLHFGNGTRLTVT.

The genes are TRBV13 and TRBJ2-3; tentatively, D is TRBD2 (6 bases). Germline lookup yields CDR1 PRHDT and CDR2 FYEKMQ (reference sequence). The ends were cut back, 5 bases at V and 2 bases at J, with 20 bases in the middle. This CDR3 comprises 17 residues. The CDR3 coding sequence is TGTGCCAGCAGCCCCCCGGGGAGGAACTCTTACACAGATACGCAGTATTTT. Translation gives CASSPPGRNSYTDTQYF.

To note about this clone: The junction departs from germline at one end; a sequencing error may be responsible. This chain uses TRBV9 with TRBJ1-2; TRBD1 aligns across 8 bases. Per the germline V gene, CDR1 is SGDLS and CDR2 is YYNGEE. CDR3 length: 11 amino acids. The DNA for the CDR3 is TGTGCCAGCAGCCTCCCAGGGGGCTTCACCTTC. It specifies CASSLPGGFTF.

This clone has just a few counts. The J gene is TRBJ1-2, the V gene TRBV7-2; D remains ambiguous. The CDR3 has 14 amino acids. CDR1 SGHTA and CDR2 FQGNSA come from the germline V gene. V lost 6 bases to trimming and J lost 3 bases, with 14 bases between them. CDR3 residues: CASSPDGADYGYTF. Written as DNA, the CDR3 is TGTGCCAGCAGTCCTGACGGAGCTGACTATGGCTACACCTTC.